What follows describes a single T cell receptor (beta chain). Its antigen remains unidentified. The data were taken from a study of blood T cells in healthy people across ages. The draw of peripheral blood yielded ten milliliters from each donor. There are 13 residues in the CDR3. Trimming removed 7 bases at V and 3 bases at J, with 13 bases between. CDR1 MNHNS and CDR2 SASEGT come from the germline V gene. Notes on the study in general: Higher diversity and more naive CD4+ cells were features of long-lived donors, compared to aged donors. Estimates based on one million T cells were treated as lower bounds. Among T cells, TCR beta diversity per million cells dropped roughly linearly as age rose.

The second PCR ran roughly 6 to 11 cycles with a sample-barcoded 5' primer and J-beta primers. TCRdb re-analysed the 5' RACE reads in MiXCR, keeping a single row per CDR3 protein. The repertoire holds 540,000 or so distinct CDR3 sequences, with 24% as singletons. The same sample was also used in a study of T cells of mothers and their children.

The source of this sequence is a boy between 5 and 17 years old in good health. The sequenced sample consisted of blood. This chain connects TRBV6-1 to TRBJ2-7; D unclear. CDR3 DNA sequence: TGTGCCAGCACCGACCCAGTTGTCTACGAGCAGTACTTC. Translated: CASTDPVVYEQYF.